The rows below give T cell receptor beta chains drawn from one sample of a study of T cell responses to AZD1222 COVID-19 vaccine. Sequencing was performed with immunoSEQ multiplex PCR; in TCRdb, only in-frame clones are kept and a portion is missing. The sample records about 130,000 clones, 85% to 90% being singletons. The specimen was peripheral blood, collected 28 days after the second AZD1222 dose. The receptors shown here come from an adult who received the AZD1222 COVID-19 vaccine. The CDR3 runs from the conserved cysteine through the conserved F or W. A D gene is named only where the DNA matches it firmly. A clone size is listed for some rows: how often the clone was seen (once, few, many), or a class if it is expanded.

v_gene	j_gene	d_gene	abundance	CDR3aa	CDR3nt
TRBV12-3/TRBV12-4	TRBJ2-5	-	-	CASSDRGRETQYF	TGTGCCAGCAGTGATCGGGGGAGGGAGACCCAGTACTTC
TRBV4-3	TRBJ1-1	TRBD1	-	CASSHLWQGATEAFF	TGCGCCAGCAGCCACTTGTGGCAGGGGGCGACTGAAGCTTTCTTT
TRBV6-5	TRBJ1-5	TRBD1	-	CASSFTTGRRNQPQHF	TGTGCCAGCAGTTTCACGACAGGGCGTCGCAATCAGCCCCAGCATTTT
TRBV5-1	TRBJ2-1	-	-	CASSLGADVLGEQFF	TGCGCCAGCAGCTTAGGGGCGGATGTGCTCGGGGAGCAGTTCTTC
TRBV2	TRBJ2-7	-	-	CASSVGQGGSYEQYF	TGTGCCAGCAGTGTCGGGCAGGGGGGCTCCTACGAGCAGTACTTC
TRBV7-2	TRBJ2-7	TRBD2	-	CASRRNSGGAYEQYF	TGTGCCAGCAGGAGAAATAGCGGGGGGGCCTACGAGCAGTACTTC
TRBV10-2	TRBJ1-2	-	-	CASSADSFADGYTF	TGCGCCAGCAGTGCCGACAGTTTTGCAGATGGCTACACCTTC
TRBV12-3/TRBV12-4	TRBJ1-2	TRBD1	few	CASRAAGGHGYTF	TGTGCCAGTCGGGCGGCAGGGGGCCATGGCTACACCTTC
TRBV21-1	TRBJ2-1	-	-	CASSPLAGETNEQFF	TGTGCCAGCAGCCCACTAGCGGGGGAGACAAATGAGCAGTTCTTC
TRBV28	TRBJ1-4	-	-	CASSAPPEGNEKLFF	TGTGCCAGCAGCGCCCCCCCCGAGGGGAATGAAAAACTGTTTTTT
TRBV5-1	TRBJ2-7	-	-	CASRRRTGSSYEQYF	TGCGCCAGCAGACGTAGAACAGGGAGCTCCTACGAGCAGTACTTC
TRBV7-9	TRBJ1-6	TRBD1	-	CASSKGTGGANSPLHF	TGTGCCAGCAGCAAAGGGACAGGGGGCGCGAATTCACCCCTCCACTTT
TRBV28	TRBJ1-1	-	-	CASTSTYSEAFF	TGTGCCAGCACTTCGACTTATTCTGAAGCTTTCTTT
TRBV3-1/TRBV3-2	TRBJ1-4	-	-	CASSQYYEKLFF	TGTGCCAGCAGCCAGTATTATGAAAAACTGTTTTTT
TRBV4-1	TRBJ1-5	-	-	CASSQETVNQPQHF	TGCGCCAGCAGCCAAGAAACAGTGAATCAGCCCCAGCATTTT
TRBV28	TRBJ1-4	-	-	CASSLGYGRVGTTNEKLFF	TGTGCCAGCAGTTTGGGTTATGGTCGTGTAGGAACAACTAATGAAAAACTGTTTTTT
TRBV28	TRBJ1-2	-	-	CASSFWDGYTF	TGTGCCAGCAGTTTCTGGGATGGCTACACCTTC
TRBV6-1	TRBJ2-3	-	-	CASSELRGPPDTQYF	TGTGCCAGCAGTGAATTGAGGGGCCCACCAGATACGCAGTATTTT
TRBV20-1	TRBJ1-2	-	-	CSAIRGYGYTF	TGCAGTGCGATAAGGGGCTATGGCTACACCTTC
TRBV7-2	TRBJ2-1	TRBD2	-	CASSLGWGETSDFNEQFF	TGTGCCAGCAGCTTAGGCTGGGGGGAGACTAGCGATTTTAATGAGCAGTTCTTC
TRBV7-8	TRBJ2-7	-	-	CASSRVGSGYEQYF	TGTGCCAGCAGCCGAGTCGGGTCGGGCTACGAGCAGTACTTC
TRBV2	TRBJ1-5	-	-	CASRGEGGGQPQHF	TGTGCCAGCAGGGGGGAGGGGGGCGGTCAGCCCCAGCATTTT
TRBV7-8	TRBJ2-3	TRBD2	-	CASSISGGATDTQYF	TGTGCCAGCAGTATTAGCGGGGGGGCGACAGATACGCAGTATTTT
TRBV7-2	TRBJ1-2	-	-	CASRRKGGGDSGQIYGYTF	TGTGCCAGCAGAAGAAAGGGGGGCGGAGATTCCGGGCAAATTTATGGCTACACCTTC
TRBV12-5	TRBJ2-3	TRBD2	-	CASGLGTSGGTTDTQYF	TGTGCTAGTGGTTTGGGGACTAGCGGGGGTACCACAGATACGCAGTATTTT
TRBV5-1	TRBJ1-2	-	-	CASSSSGRLARGYTF	TGCGCCAGCAGCTCATCGGGACGACTGGCGAGGGGCTACACCTTC
TRBV27	TRBJ2-1	-	-	CASTTNGEGLWDEQFF	TGTGCCAGCACCACGAACGGAGAGGGGCTATGGGATGAGCAGTTCTTC
TRBV6-4	TRBJ2-3	-	-	CASSDSRAEDTQYF	TGTGCCAGCAGTGACTCGAGGGCGGAGGATACGCAGTATTTT
TRBV7-9	TRBJ1-3	TRBD1	-	CASSSGTGGSGNTIYF	TGTGCCAGCAGCTCCGGGACAGGGGGCTCAGGAAACACCATATATTTT
TRBV6-5	TRBJ1-1	-	-	CASSPTQGRAFF	TGTGCCAGCAGCCCAACACAGGGTAGGGCTTTCTTT
TRBV6-6	TRBJ2-3	-	-	CASTQAGWVDTQYF	TGTGCCAGCACCCAAGCAGGCTGGGTGGATACGCAGTATTTT
TRBV29-1	TRBJ1-1	-	-	CSVGGVTEAFF	TGCAGCGTTGGAGGGGTTACTGAAGCTTTCTTT
TRBV27	TRBJ2-5	-	-	CASSYLGWETQYF	TGTGCCAGCAGTTATCTGGGTTGGGAGACCCAGTACTTC
TRBV5-1	TRBJ2-1	TRBD2	-	CASSLARRGGLNEQFF	TGCGCCAGCAGCTTGGCTAGGCGGGGGGGCCTCAATGAGCAGTTCTTC
TRBV6-1	TRBJ1-1	-	-	CASSETGNTEAFF	TGTGCCAGCAGTGAAACAGGGAACACTGAAGCTTTCTTT
TRBV10-1	TRBJ1-5	TRBD1	-	CASSGGTGNNQPQHF	TGCGCCAGCAGTGGGGGGACAGGCAACAATCAGCCCCAGCATTTT
TRBV5-4	TRBJ2-1	-	-	CASSLGRGYNEQFF	TGTGCCAGCAGCTTGGGGCGGGGATACAATGAGCAGTTCTTC
TRBV30	TRBJ1-3	-	-	CAWSKQGTGNTIYF	TGTGCCTGGAGCAAACAGGGAACTGGAAACACCATATATTTT
TRBV2	TRBJ1-4	-	-	CATNIPSMGKGEKLFF	TGTGCCACCAACATCCCAAGCATGGGGAAAGGTGAAAAACTGTTTTTT
TRBV28	TRBJ1-5	-	-	CASSLGAGGGGNQPQHF	TGTGCCAGCAGTTTAGGCGCGGGGGGGGGTGGCAATCAGCCCCAGCATTTT
TRBV4-2	TRBJ1-5	-	once	CASSQAGDQPQHF	TGTGCCAGCAGCCAAGCAGGGGATCAGCCCCAGCATTTT
TRBV5-1	TRBJ2-7	-	-	CASSPRDFSYEQYF	TGCGCCAGCAGCCCACGGGACTTCTCCTACGAGCAGTACTTC
TRBV5-4	TRBJ1-1	-	once	CASSRVNTEAFF	TGTGCCAGCAGCCGAGTTAACACTGAAGCTTTCTTT
TRBV5-1	TRBJ1-1	-	-	CASSLVTSNTEAFF	TGCGCCAGCAGCTTGGTTACTTCGAACACTGAAGCTTTCTTT
TRBV7-8	TRBJ1-1	-	-	CASRYGGMNTEAFF	TGTGCCAGCAGATACGGAGGCATGAACACTGAAGCTTTCTTT
TRBV2	TRBJ2-3	-	-	CASSGRRDLPFSGYF	TGTGCCAGCAGTGGGAGGAGGGACCTCCCCTTTTCGGGGTATTTT